This T cell receptor (beta chain) was obtained from a study of blood T cell repertoires in COVID-19. The CDR3 contains 15 residues. Germline CDR1 is WSHSY and CDR2 is SAAADI. V lost 2 bases and J lost 0; bases outside the gene matches: 4. Data came from immunoSEQ multiplex PCR; TCRdb stores just in-frame clones and leaves some out. This table has around 64,000 clones, approximately 90% appearing once. Material: peripheral blood. The sequence was collected from a man aged 25-45 years with acute or convalescent COVID-19. J is TRBJ2-7 and V is TRBV10-2, with 7 nucleotides matching TRBD2. The CDR3 DNA reads as TGCGCCAGCAGTGAGACCAGCGGGGCCTCCTACGAGCAGTACGTC. As protein: CASSETSGASYEQYV.